This TCR beta chain was documented in a study of shared clonotypes between healthy human individuals. Sequencing used immunoSEQ multiplex PCR; TCRdb keeps in-frame clones, though not all of them. The table has more than 2 million clones, approximately 95% seen once. About this clone: This may be a read error, as it is one base from a much larger clone. Additional DNA sequences in this sample encode the identical CDR3.

Material for sequencing was naive CD4+ T cells sorted from blood. Specified subset: CD45RA+ positively selected. This receptor was identified in a young man in good health.

DNA of the CDR3: TGTGCCAGCAGCTTGAACACCGGGGAGCTGTTTTTT. Translation gives CASSLNTGELFF. V and J are TRBV7-6 and TRBJ2-2; no clear D gene. The V end lost 3 bases, the J end lost 1 base, and 0 bases lay between the germline ends. The CDR3 is made up of 12 amino acids. The germline V gene encodes CDR1 SGHVS and CDR2 FNYEAQ.